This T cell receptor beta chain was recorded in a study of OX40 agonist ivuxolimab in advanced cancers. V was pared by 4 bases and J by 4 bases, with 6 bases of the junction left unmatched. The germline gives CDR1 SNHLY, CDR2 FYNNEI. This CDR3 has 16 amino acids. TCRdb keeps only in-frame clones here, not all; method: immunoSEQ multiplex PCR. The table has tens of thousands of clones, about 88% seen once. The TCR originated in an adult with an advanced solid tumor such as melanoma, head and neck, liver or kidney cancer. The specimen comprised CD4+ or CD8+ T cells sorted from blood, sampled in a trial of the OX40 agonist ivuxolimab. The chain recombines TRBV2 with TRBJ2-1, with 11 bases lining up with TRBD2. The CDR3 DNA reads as TGTGCCAGCAGTGGGGCAGGGACTAGCGGATACAATGAGCAGTTCTTC. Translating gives CASSGAGTSGYNEQFF.